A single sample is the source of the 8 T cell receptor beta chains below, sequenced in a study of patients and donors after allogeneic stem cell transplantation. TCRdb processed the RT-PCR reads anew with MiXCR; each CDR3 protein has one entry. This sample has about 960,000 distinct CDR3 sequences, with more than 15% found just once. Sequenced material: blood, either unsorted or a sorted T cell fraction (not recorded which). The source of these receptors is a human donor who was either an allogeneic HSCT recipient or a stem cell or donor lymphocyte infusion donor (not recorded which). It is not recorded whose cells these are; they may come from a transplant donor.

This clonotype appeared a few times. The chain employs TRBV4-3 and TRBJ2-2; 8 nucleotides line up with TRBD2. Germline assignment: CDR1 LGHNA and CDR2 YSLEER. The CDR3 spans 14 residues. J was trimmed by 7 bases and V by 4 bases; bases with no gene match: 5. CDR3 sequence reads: CASSLAGRIGELFF. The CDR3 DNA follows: TGCGCCAGCAGCCTAGCGGGACGAATCGGGGAGCTGTTTTTT.

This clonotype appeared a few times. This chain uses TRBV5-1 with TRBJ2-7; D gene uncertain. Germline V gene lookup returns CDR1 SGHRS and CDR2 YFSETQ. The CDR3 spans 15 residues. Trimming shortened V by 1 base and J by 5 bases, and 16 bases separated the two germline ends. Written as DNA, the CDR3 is TGCGCCAGCAGCTTGTGGTCGGATAGAATGAACGAGCAGTACTTC. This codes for CASSLWSDRMNEQYF.

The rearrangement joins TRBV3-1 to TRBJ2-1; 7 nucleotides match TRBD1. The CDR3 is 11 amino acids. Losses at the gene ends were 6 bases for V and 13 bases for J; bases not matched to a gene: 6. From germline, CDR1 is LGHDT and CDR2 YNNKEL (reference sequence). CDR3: CASRRDRDQFF. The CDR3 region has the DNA TGTGCCAGCAGACGCGACAGGGACCAGTTCTTC.

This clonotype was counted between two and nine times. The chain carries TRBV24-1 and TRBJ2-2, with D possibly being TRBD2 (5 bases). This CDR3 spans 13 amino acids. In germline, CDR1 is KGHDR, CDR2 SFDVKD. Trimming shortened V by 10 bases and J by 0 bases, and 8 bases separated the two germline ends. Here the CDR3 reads CATWESNTGELFF. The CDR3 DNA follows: TGTGCCACTTGGGAGTCGAACACCGGGGAGCTGTTTTTT.

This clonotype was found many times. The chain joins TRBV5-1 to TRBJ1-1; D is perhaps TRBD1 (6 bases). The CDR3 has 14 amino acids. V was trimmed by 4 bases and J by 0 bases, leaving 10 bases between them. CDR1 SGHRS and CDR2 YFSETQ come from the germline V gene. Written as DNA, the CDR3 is TGCGCCAGCAGCGATACAGGGATGAACACTGAAGCTTTCTTT. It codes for CASSDTGMNTEAFF. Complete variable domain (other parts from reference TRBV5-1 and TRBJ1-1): KAGVTQTPRYLIKTRGQQVTLSCSPISGHRSVSWYQQTPGQGLQFLFEYFSETQRNKGNFPGRFSGRQFSNSRSEMNVSTLELGDSALYLCASSDTGMNTEAFFGQGTRLTVV.

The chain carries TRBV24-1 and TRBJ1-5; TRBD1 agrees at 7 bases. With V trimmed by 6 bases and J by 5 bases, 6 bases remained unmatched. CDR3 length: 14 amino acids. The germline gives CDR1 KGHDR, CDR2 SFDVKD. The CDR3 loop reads CATSPDRADQPQHF. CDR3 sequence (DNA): TGTGCCACCAGTCCAGACAGGGCCGATCAGCCCCAGCATTTT.

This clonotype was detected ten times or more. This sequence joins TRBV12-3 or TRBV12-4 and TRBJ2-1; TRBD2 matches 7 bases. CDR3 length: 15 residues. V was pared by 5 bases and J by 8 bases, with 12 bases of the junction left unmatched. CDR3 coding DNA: TGTGCCAGCAGTCGCCGGAGACTAGCAAACGATGAGCAGTTCTTC. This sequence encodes CASSRRRLANDEQFF.

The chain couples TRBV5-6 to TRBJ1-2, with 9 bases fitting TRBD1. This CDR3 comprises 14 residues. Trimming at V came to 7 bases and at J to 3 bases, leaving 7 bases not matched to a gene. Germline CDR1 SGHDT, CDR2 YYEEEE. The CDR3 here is CASHTGGLDYGYTF. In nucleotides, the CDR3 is TGTGCCAGCCATACAGGGGGCTTGGACTATGGCTACACCTTC.